The 20 T cell receptor beta chains below all came from one sample that was sequenced in a study of shared clonotypes between healthy human individuals. Measured with immunoSEQ multiplex PCR; TCRdb has only the in-frame clones, and not every one. The sample lists about 700,000 clones; 92% were seen once. CD45RO-negative, CCR7-positively selected cells formed the naive CD8 fraction, excluding terminally differentiated effector memory CD45RA+ cells. The sample was naive CD8+ T cells sorted from blood. These receptors were taken from a man under 40 in good health.

This clone was seen once. This sequence joins TRBV9 and TRBJ2-2; a weak D match, TRBD1 (6 bases). The V end lost 3 bases, the J end lost 3 bases, and 15 bases lay between the germline ends. The CDR3 runs to 16 residues. Germline V CDR1 and CDR2: SGDLS, YYNGEE. The CDR3, as DNA: TGTGCCAGCAGCGGGAGACAGGAGGTATACACCGGGGAGCTGTTTTTT. This sequence encodes CASSGRQEVYTGELFF.

The CDR3 here is CASSSELWGQETQYF. DNA of the CDR3: TGTGCCAGCAGCTCGGAGTTGTGGGGCCAAGAGACCCAGTACTTC. J is TRBJ2-5 and V is TRBV7-8; no firm D call. V was shortened by 4 bases and J by 1 base, with 13 bases between the two germline ends. The CDR3 loop spans 15 amino acids. Germline values: CDR1 SGHVS, CDR2 FQNEAQ.

The chain combines TRBV4-1 with TRBJ2-7; D perhaps matches TRBD1 (5 bases). Per germline, CDR1 MGHRA and CDR2 YSYEKL. The CDR3 spans 12 residues. V was shortened by 3 bases and J by 5 bases, with 8 bases between the two germline ends. The CDR3 spells CASSHPGNEQYF. The CDR3 DNA follows: TGCGCCAGCAGCCATCCAGGGAACGAGCAGTACTTC.

CDR3 protein: CASSVAPGSIYEQYF. In DNA form, the CDR3 reads TGTGCCAGCAGCGTAGCTCCCGGGAGTATCTACGAGCAGTACTTC. This rearrangement joins TRBV9 to TRBJ2-7; D is perhaps TRBD2 (6 bases). Germline V gene data show CDR1 as SGDLS and CDR2 as YYNGEE. The CDR3 is made up of 15 amino acids. Trimming removed 0 bases from V and 3 bases from J, with 13 bases in between.

The V and J genes are TRBV7-9 and TRBJ2-1; D is possibly TRBD1 or TRBD2 (5 bases each). V was trimmed by 3 bases and J by 9 bases, leaving 6 bases between them. Germline assignment: CDR1 SEHNR and CDR2 FQNEAQ (reference sequence). The CDR3 sequence is 11 residues long. DNA of the CDR3: TGTGCCAGCAGCTTTGGGGGTGAGCAGTTCTTC. This codes for CASSFGGEQFF. The whole variable domain, filled in from reference TRBV7-9 and TRBJ2-1, reads DTGVSQNPRHKITKRGQNVTFRCDPISEHNRLYWYRQTLGQGPEFLTYFQNEAQLEKSRLLSDRFSAERPKGSFSTLEIQRTEQGDSAMYLCASSFGGEQFFGPGTRLTVL.

This clone has a single count. The chain employs TRBV4-3 and TRBJ2-3, with unresolved D. Germline V gene sequence: CDR1 LGHNA, CDR2 YSLEER. V gave up 3 bases and J gave up 5 bases, with 12 bases separating them. The CDR3 is 14 residues long. The CDR3 DNA sequence: TGCGCCAGCAGCCACGATACGGGCCAAGATACGCAGTATTTT. Translated, it gives CASSHDTGQDTQYF.

The chain combines TRBV7-2 with TRBJ2-1; 7 nucleotides agree with TRBD2. The CDR3 runs to 14 residues. Trimming took 5 bases from V and 7 from J; bases not matched to a gene: 8. Germline loops: CDR1 SGHTA, CDR2 FQGNSA. CDR3 nucleotide sequence: TGTGCCAGCAGCATGGGGGGGAGGAGGAATGAGCAGTTCTTC. This encodes CASSMGGRRNEQFF.

J is TRBJ2-2 and V is TRBV4-2, with a weak D call TRBD2 (5 bases). The CDR3 consists of 17 residues. Looked up from germline, CDR1 is LGHNA and CDR2 is YNFKEQ. The V end was cut by 0 bases, the J end by 2 bases, with 13 bases between. The CDR3 region is CASSQESRTYNTGELFF. The CDR3 DNA follows: TGTGCCAGCAGCCAAGAGTCCAGGACTTACAACACCGGGGAGCTGTTTTTT.

The chain recombines TRBV7-6 with TRBJ1-1; D call uncertain. Trimming removed 4 bases from V and 5 bases from J, with 11 bases in between. CDR3 length: 13 amino acids. CDR1 SGHVS and CDR2 FNYEAQ come from the germline V gene. The CDR3 sequence: CASSSLPVTEAFF. The DNA of the CDR3 is TGTGCCAGCAGCTCGCTGCCCGTGACTGAAGCTTTCTTT.

This clone has only one observation. The chain uses TRBV7-9 and TRBJ2-1; D gene ambiguous. The V end lost 1 base, the J end lost 2 bases, and 9 bases lay between the germline ends. The CDR3 has 15 amino acids. The germline gives CDR1 SEHNR, CDR2 FQNEAQ (reference sequence). The CDR3 region has the DNA TGTGCCAGCAGCTTAGAGGTGAGCCCCTACAATGAGCAGTTCTTC. Translating gives CASSLEVSPYNEQFF.

This clone was picked up one time. This chain joins TRBV27 and TRBJ1-5; D is uncertain. CDR1 is MNHEY and CDR2 is SMNVEV in the germline V gene (reference sequence). V was cut by 3 bases and J by 2 bases, with 11 bases left in between. The CDR3 is made up of 15 amino acids. In DNA, the CDR3 is TGTGCCAGCAGTTTCGCCCCGGGAGGCAATCAGCCCCAGCATTTT. Protein sequence: CASSFAPGGNQPQHF.

The chain is built from TRBV28 and TRBJ2-5; D call uncertain. Germline V gene data show CDR1 as MDHEN and CDR2 as SYDVKM. This CDR3 is 14 amino acids long. Between the trimmed V and J ends, which lost 6 bases and 5 bases, there was a span of 16 bases. DNA of the CDR3: TGTGCCAGCAGCCCCCTCCGCGAGTTTGAGACCCAGTACTTC. Translated, it gives CASSPLREFETQYF.

The chain employs TRBV28 and TRBJ2-7, with D possibly being TRBD2 (5 bases). The V end was cut by 2 bases, the J end by 2 bases, with 16 bases between. Germline lookup yields CDR1 MDHEN and CDR2 SYDVKM. The CDR3 sequence is 16 residues long. CDR3 nucleotide sequence: TGTGCCAGCAGTTTAGACGGTCTGGAGGCAACCTACGAGCAGTACTTC. Encoded protein: CASSLDGLEATYEQYF.

The rearrangement links TRBV11-2 to TRBJ2-5, with 10 bases matching TRBD1. With 4 bases clipped from V and 5 bases from J, the junction kept 13 bases outside the gene matches. This CDR3 contains 17 residues. The germline gives CDR1 SGHAT, CDR2 FQNNGV. CDR3 region: CASSSWARDRGRETQYF. The CDR3 nucleotides read TGTGCCAGCAGCTCATGGGCACGGGACAGGGGTAGGGAGACCCAGTACTTC. Full variable domain (rest looked up from reference TRBV11-2 and TRBJ2-5): EAGVAQSPRYKIIEKRQSVAFWCNPISGHATLYWYQQILGQGPKLLIQFQNNGVVDDSQLPKDRFSAERLKGVDSTLKIQPAKLEDSAVYLCASSSWARDRGRETQYFGPGTRLLVL.

The V gene is TRBV29-1, the J gene TRBJ2-3; 7 positions match TRBD2. The CDR3 is 14 amino acids. The V and J ends lost 3 bases and 2 bases, in that order; junction bases with no gene match: 5. Germline V CDR1 and CDR2: SQVTM, ANQGSEA. The CDR3 loop reads CSVDPSGITDTQYF. The CDR3 bases are TGCAGCGTTGATCCTAGCGGAATCACAGATACGCAGTATTTT.

This clone was picked up one time. The sample contains more than one DNA sequence encoding this CDR3. The chain recombines TRBV9 with TRBJ1-2; tentatively, D is TRBD1 (6 bases). With 0 bases removed from V and 3 bases from J, the gap between germline ends came to 9 bases. Germline values: CDR1 SGDLS, CDR2 YYNGEE. This CDR3 is 14 amino acids long. In DNA, the CDR3 is TGTGCCAGCAGCGTAGGTGGGGGCGACTATGGCTACACCTTC. Its protein is CASSVGGGDYGYTF.

The chain carries TRBV27 and TRBJ1-5; D might be TRBD1 (6 bases). The V gene lost 6 bases and the J gene lost 0 bases, with 12 bases spanning the gap. Germline V gene data show CDR1 as MNHEY and CDR2 as SMNVEV (reference sequence). The CDR3 has 15 residues. The CDR3 DNA follows: TGTGCCAGCAGGGAACAGGGAAATAGCAATCAGCCCCAGCATTTT. It translates to CASREQGNSNQPQHF.

CDR3 DNA sequence: TGTGCCAGCAGCTCCTGGTCAGTCCCTAACTATGGCTACACCTTC. Translation: CASSSWSVPNYGYTF. The chain joins TRBV11-2 to TRBJ1-2; unclear D gene. Looked up from germline, CDR1 is SGHAT and CDR2 is FQNNGV. V dropped 4 bases and J dropped 0 bases, with 12 bases sitting between them. CDR3 length equals 15 residues.

About this clone: In the same sample, other DNA sequences code for this CDR3. The gene calls are TRBV11-2 and TRBJ2-3; D gene ambiguous. Germline V lookup: CDR1 SGHAT, CDR2 FQNNGV. This CDR3 contains 13 residues. Trimming took 4 bases from V and 0 from J, leaving 5 bases between them. As DNA, the CDR3 is TGTGCCAGCAGCTCGGACAGCACAGATACGCAGTATTTT. Its protein is CASSSDSTDTQYF.

This sequence joins TRBV28 and TRBJ1-5, with 9 bases matching TRBD1. The CDR3 consists of 15 residues. Germline loops: CDR1 MDHEN, CDR2 SYDVKM. With 5 bases clipped from V and 7 bases from J, the junction kept 9 bases outside the gene matches. DNA of the CDR3: TGTGCCAGCAGTCCCACAGGGGGCGCTATACAGCCCCAGCATTTT. Encoded protein: CASSPTGGAIQPQHF.